This TCR beta chain comes out of a study of T cell responses to AZD1222 COVID-19 vaccine. Germline CDR1 SGHVS, CDR2 FQNEAQ. V lost 5 bases, J lost 4 bases, and 10 bases stayed unmatched. This CDR3 is 16 amino acids long. General study points: The donors showed a predominance of white British ancestry and of females, with possible underestimation of clonal diversity.

This clone has at least ten counts. The antigen remains undetermined. The assay was immunoSEQ multiplex PCR, and TCRdb's table has in-frame clones only and misses some. In the table there are tens of thousands of clones, about 90% of which are singletons. This sequence was found in an adult in good health. The chain couples TRBV7-8 to TRBJ2-7; 11 positions agree with TRBD1. Sequenced material: peripheral blood, taken on day 0 of MenACWY control vaccination. The CDR3 region is CASSTGQGAFGYEQYF. DNA for the CDR3: TGTGCCAGCAGCACTGGACAGGGGGCGTTTGGGTACGAGCAGTACTTC.